This T cell receptor beta chain was retrieved from a study of CD8+CD57+ T cells in acquired aplastic anemia. Study overall: Sorted CD4+ and CD8+ cells gave an average of around 3.3 ug of DNA.

Germline assignment: CDR1 ENHRY and CDR2 SYGVKD. This CDR3 comprises 15 residues. Patients selected for sequencing had displayed CD8+CD57+ cell expansion by flow cytometry. Investigators profiled TCR beta VDJ and CDR3 from genomic DNA template. TCRdb analysed the reads with MiXCR anew, one entry per CDR3 protein. The profile shows 450,000 to 600,000 distinct CDR3 sequences, around a third of them singletons. Comments on this clonotype: The junction departs from germline at one end; a sequencing error may be responsible.

This sequence was found in a human donor with aplastic anemia. The specimen was sorted CD4+, CD8+, or CD8+CD57+ T cells (not recorded which) from PBMCs. The chain recombines TRBV10-3 with TRBJ2-7, with 8 bases aligning to TRBD2. This CDR3 is CASSGGSGVYNEQYF. The CDR3, as DNA: TGTGCCAGCAGTGGGGGTAGCGGGGTTTACAATGAGCAGTACTTC.